This TCR beta chain was recovered during a study of blood T cell repertoires in COVID-19. The CDR3 totals 14 residues. V shed 0 bases and J shed 6 bases, with 11 bases lying between them. Per the germline V gene, CDR1 is SEHNR and CDR2 is FQNEAQ (reference sequence). Clones were sequenced by immunoSEQ multiplex PCR, and TCRdb holds only the in-frame ones, with some missing. This table holds roughly 40,000 clones, about 90% found once. The chain joins TRBV7-9 to TRBJ1-1; D is uncertain. Sequenced input: peripheral blood. The sequence was obtained from a woman in her seventies with acute or convalescent COVID-19. This chain's CDR3 is CASSLAAGRAEAFF. CDR3 nucleotide sequence: TGTGCCAGCAGCTTAGCAGCGGGCCGGGCTGAAGCTTTCTTT.